This T cell receptor (beta chain) was recovered during a study of early T cells in non-severe SARS-CoV-2 infection. Attachment of unique molecular identifiers was made to individual cDNA molecules. From the 5' RACE reads, TCRdb called clonotypes with MiXCR, one entry per CDR3 protein. The sample records 55,000 to 65,000 distinct CDR3 sequences, roughly 10% being singletons. Between the trimmed V and J ends, which lost 6 bases and 2 bases, there was a span of 12 bases. The CDR3 has 14 residues. Per the germline V gene, CDR1 is SGHTA and CDR2 is FQGTGA. The sample holds many counts of this clonotype. V and J are TRBV7-3 and TRBJ2-3; D is perhaps TRBD2 (6 bases). The receptor was derived from an adult who was a healthcare worker with PCR-confirmed SARS-CoV-2 infection or an uninfected control (not recorded which). Specimen: whole blood. The CDR3 sequence: CASRSGGITDTQYF. The CDR3 nucleotides read TGTGCCAGCAGATCCGGGGGAATCACAGATACGCAGTATTTT.